The 20 T cell receptor beta chains below were found in one sample sequenced in a study of blood T cell repertoires in COVID-19. The table came from immunoSEQ multiplex PCR; TCRdb's copy has only in-frame clones and leaves some out. The sample has 70,000 or so clones, about three quarters seen once. Material for sequencing was peripheral blood. These receptors all stem from a woman aged 70 to 79 with acute or convalescent COVID-19.

This clone was counted a few times. The chain recombines TRBV6-2 or TRBV6-3 with TRBJ2-2, with 9 bases lining up with TRBD2. V trimming: 6 bases; J trimming: 5 bases; junction bases outside the gene matches: 4. CDR1 and CDR2 from the germline V gene are MNHEY and SVGEGT. CDR3 length equals 14 residues. In DNA form, the CDR3 reads TGTGCCAGCAGGCCTAGCGGGAAAACCGGGGAGCTGTTTTTT. It codes for CASRPSGKTGELFF.

This clone was picked up a small number of times. The rearrangement joins TRBV4-3 to TRBJ2-7; 9 bases align to TRBD1. The CDR3 sequence is 13 residues long. Germline CDR1 LGHNA, CDR2 YSLEER. The junction had 4 bases not matched to a gene; V was cut back by 2 bases and J by 8 bases. The CDR3 DNA is TGCGCCAGCAGCCAACGACAGGGGGACAAGCAGTACTTC. This gives the protein CASSQRQGDKQYF.

V and J are TRBV12-3 or TRBV12-4 and TRBJ1-2, with D uncertain. There are 13 residues in the CDR3. Trimming removed 3 bases from V and 3 bases from J, with 8 bases in between. The CDR3 sequence: CASSLLQYYGYTF. DNA of the CDR3: TGTGCCAGCAGTTTGTTACAGTACTATGGCTACACCTTC.

This chain connects TRBV11-2 to TRBJ2-3, with 10 bases matching TRBD1. The CDR3 runs 15 residues. V lost 3 bases to trimming and J lost 3 bases; unmatched junction nucleotides: 3. Germline values: CDR1 SGHAT, CDR2 FQNNGV. CDR3 DNA: TGTGCCAGCAGCTTGACAGGGGGCAGGACAGATACGCAGTATTTT. Translation: CASSLTGGRTDTQYF.

This clone was counted once. The gene calls are TRBV19 and TRBJ1-1; 8 bases match TRBD1. Per the germline V gene, CDR1 is LNHDA and CDR2 is SQIVND (reference sequence). Trimming cost V 3 bases and J 1 base; bases outside gene matches: 7. The CDR3 is 16 amino acids. The CDR3 spells CASSIGTGKTNTEAFF. DNA for the CDR3: TGTGCCAGTAGTATCGGGACAGGAAAAACGAACACTGAAGCTTTCTTT.

CDR3 coding DNA: TGTGCCAGCAGTCGACCAGGGACAGGGCAGCGGCATGAGCAGTTCTTC. Amino acids: CASSRPGTGQRHEQFF. The rearrangement links TRBV6-2 or TRBV6-3 to TRBJ2-1, with 9 bases that match TRBD1. Germline V lookup: CDR1 MNHEY, CDR2 SVGEGT. V was clipped by 5 bases and J by 8 bases; unmatched bases: 13. The CDR3 has 16 residues.

This clone has a handful of counts. The chain links TRBV28 to TRBJ2-7; TRBD1 matches 7 bases. The germline CDR1 and CDR2 sequences are MDHEN and SYDVKM. There are 15 residues in the CDR3. Unmatched junction bases numbered 9, after V lost 6 bases and J lost 1 base. CDR3 nucleotide sequence: TGTGCCAGCAGCCCCCCTGGGGACAGTTCCTACGAGCAGTACTTC. Its protein is CASSPPGDSSYEQYF.

The J gene is TRBJ1-3, the V gene TRBV7-2, with a tentative D call TRBD1 (6 bases). CDR3 length: 19 amino acids. Trimming stripped 8 bases from V and 4 bases from J, with 30 bases between. Germline V gene lookup returns CDR1 SGHTA and CDR2 FQGNSA. The CDR3 DNA is TGTGCCAGCTCCTATACTCGACCGGGGACCAGGGGAGAGGGAAACACCATATATTTT. Its translation: CASSYTRPGTRGEGNTIYF.

This clone was observed a few times. The J gene is TRBJ2-1, the V gene TRBV13; 9 bases fit TRBD2. The length of the CDR3 is 14 residues. V was clipped by 2 bases and J by 9 bases; unmatched bases: 5. Looked up from germline, CDR1 is PRHDT and CDR2 is FYEKMQ (reference sequence). The CDR3 reads CASSLQTSGGEQFF. DNA for the CDR3: TGTGCCAGCAGCTTACAGACTAGCGGCGGTGAGCAGTTCTTC.

V is TRBV5-4 and J is TRBJ2-3; 7 bases agree with TRBD1. This CDR3 region has 15 residues. Germline V gives CDR1 SGHNT, CDR2 YYREEE (reference sequence). After removal of 0 bases from V and 3 bases from J, the junction contained 4 bases not matched to a gene. CDR3 protein: CASSLGQGGTDTQYF. CDR3 nucleotides: TGTGCCAGCAGCTTGGGACAGGGTGGAACAGATACGCAGTATTTT.

The rearrangement joins TRBV28 to TRBJ1-5; 7 nucleotides agree with TRBD1. Trimming at V came to 5 bases and at J to 0 bases, leaving 13 bases not matched to a gene. CDR3 length: 18 amino acids. Looked up from germline, CDR1 is MDHEN and CDR2 is SYDVKM. As DNA, the CDR3 is TGTGCCAGCAGTCTATCCCGACAGGGACTTTATAGCAATCAGCCCCAGCATTTT. It encodes CASSLSRQGLYSNQPQHF.

The chain employs TRBV28 and TRBJ2-1; possibly TRBD1 for D (6 bases). The germline V gene has CDR1 MDHEN and CDR2 SYDVKM. The V end lost 5 bases, the J end lost 7 bases, and 9 bases lay between the germline ends. CDR3 length: 12 residues. The CDR3 DNA follows: TGTGCCAGCAGTGCAGGGGAAAATGAGCAGTTCTTC. As protein: CASSAGENEQFF. The full variable domain, in which reference TRBV28 and TRBJ2-1 provide the parts outside the CDR3, is DVKVTQSSRYLVKRTGEKVFLECVQDMDHENMFWYRQDPGLGLRLIYFSYDVKMKEKGDIPEGYSVSREKKERFSLILESASTNQTSMYLCASSAGENEQFFGPGTRLTVL.

The V call is TRBV3-1 (or the pseudogene TRBV3-2), the J call TRBJ2-3; 7 nucleotides agree with TRBD2. V lost 4 bases to trimming and J lost 2 bases; unmatched junction nucleotides: 15. Germline V CDR1 and CDR2: LGHDT, YNNKEL (reference sequence). CDR3 length equals 18 residues. DNA for the CDR3: TGTGCCAGCAGCCTTCTAGCTAGCGGAAAATTTGCCACAGATACGCAGTATTTT. It codes for CASSLLASGKFATDTQYF.

This clone was observed a single time. The chain is built from TRBV28 and TRBJ1-5; 7 bases map to TRBD1. There are 11 residues in the CDR3. From germline, CDR1 is MDHEN and CDR2 SYDVKM. The V and J ends lost 10 bases and 16 bases, in that order; junction bases with no gene match: 13. Here the CDR3 reads CATRRGGGFHF. Here the CDR3 DNA reads TGTGCCACCCGAAGAGGGGGCGGATTCCATTTT.

J is TRBJ1-2 and V is TRBV3-1 (or the pseudogene TRBV3-2); D might be TRBD1 (5 bases). V was pared by 1 base and J by 6 bases, with 9 bases between. Per germline, CDR1 LGHDT and CDR2 YNNKEL (reference sequence). The CDR3 extends over 13 amino acids. CDR3 region: CASSQGARDGYTF. As DNA, the CDR3 is TGTGCCAGCAGCCAAGGGGCCAGGGATGGCTACACCTTC.

The chain links TRBV3-1 (or the pseudogene TRBV3-2) to TRBJ1-2; 7 bases are shared with TRBD1. V shed 3 bases, J shed 4 bases, and the junction held 8 bases outside the gene matches. CDR3 size: 15 residues. Germline V gene lookup returns CDR1 LGHDT and CDR2 YNNKEL (reference sequence). For the CDR3, the DNA is TGTGCCAGCAGCCATTTAACAGGGGCTGGCTATGGCTACACCTTC. Translating it yields CASSHLTGAGYGYTF.

The table lists this clone with a few counts. The rearrangement joins TRBV19 to TRBJ2-7; no clear D. Germline loops: CDR1 LNHDA, CDR2 SQIVND (reference sequence). The CDR3 has 13 residues. Trimming stripped 4 bases from V and 0 bases from J, with 7 bases between. The CDR3 sequence is CASSRSGSYEQYF. The CDR3 DNA is TGTGCCAGTAGTAGGTCGGGCTCCTACGAGCAGTACTTC.

This rearrangement joins TRBV6-5 to TRBJ1-1, with D perhaps TRBD1 (6 bases). Germline CDR1 reads MNHEY; CDR2 reads SVGAGI. The V gene lost 0 bases and the J gene lost 11 bases, with 16 bases spanning the gap. CDR3 size: 14 residues. The CDR3 loop reads CASSYSGQPSGAFF. The CDR3 DNA reads as TGTGCCAGCAGTTACTCCGGACAGCCCTCCGGCGCTTTCTTT.

This clone was observed a few times. V and J are TRBV7-9 and TRBJ2-7; 7 nucleotides align to TRBD1. V was pared by 1 base and J by 7 bases, with 10 bases of the junction left unmatched. The CDR3 length is 15 residues. The germline V gene has CDR1 SEHNR and CDR2 FQNEAQ (reference sequence). The CDR3 nucleotides are TGTGCCAGCAGCTTAGGAGACAGGGACCTACGAGAGCAGTACTTC. It specifies CASSLGDRDLREQYF.

J is TRBJ1-5 and V is TRBV28; possibly TRBD1 for D (6 bases). Trimming shortened V by 5 bases and J by 5 bases, and 13 bases separated the two germline ends. Germline V gene sequence: CDR1 MDHEN, CDR2 SYDVKM. This CDR3 spans 14 amino acids. In nucleotides, the CDR3 is TGTGCCAGCAGTCTCCCTAACAGGGATCAGCCCCAGCATTTT. Protein: CASSLPNRDQPQHF.